The rows below give T cell receptor beta chains drawn from one sample of a study of blood T cells in healthy people across ages. TCRdb ran MiXCR on the 5' RACE reads and lists one entry per CDR3 protein. The sample contains about 800,000 distinct CDR3 sequences, roughly 25% of which appear only once. These data were also reused for a study on T cells of mothers and their children.

Sequenced sample: blood. These receptors all stem from a boy aged 5 to 17 in good health. Each CDR3 is given with its conserved first and last residue. Fields, in order: clone size, V gene, D gene, J gene, CDR3 protein, CDR3 DNA. The D gene is left open where the match is weak. Size is stated for part of the rows, as once, few or many counts, or as a class when the clone is expanded.

clone size: NA; V gene: TRBV12-3/TRBV12-4; D gene: NA; J gene: TRBJ2-7; CDR3 protein: CASSLYRLGYGNEQYF; CDR3 DNA: TGTGCCAGCAGTCTTTACAGACTGGGGTATGGGAACGAGCAGTACTTC
clone size: many; V gene: TRBV19; D gene: NA; J gene: TRBJ1-4; CDR3 protein: CASRDSTVDLEKLFF; CDR3 DNA: TGTGCCAGCCGAGACTCCACGGTGGACCTTGAAAAACTGTTTTTT
clone size: NA; V gene: TRBV4-3; D gene: NA; J gene: TRBJ2-5; CDR3 protein: CASSQDGREGETQYF; CDR3 DNA: TGCGCCAGCAGCCAAGATGGCAGGGAAGGGGAGACCCAGTACTTC
clone size: few; V gene: TRBV29-1; D gene: TRBD1; J gene: TRBJ2-7; CDR3 protein: CSVEGTGESYEQYF; CDR3 DNA: TGCAGCGTTGAAGGGACAGGCGAATCCTACGAGCAGTACTTC
clone size: few; V gene: TRBV12-3/TRBV12-4; D gene: TRBD2; J gene: TRBJ2-5; CDR3 protein: CASSYRGGAQETQYF; CDR3 DNA: TGTGCCAGCAGTTACCGGGGGGGGGCCCAGGAGACCCAGTACTTC
clone size: NA; V gene: TRBV20-1; D gene: NA; J gene: TRBJ1-1; CDR3 protein: CSASPGGTEAFF; CDR3 DNA: TGCAGTGCTAGTCCCGGGGGCACTGAAGCTTTCTTT
clone size: NA; V gene: TRBV29-1; D gene: NA; J gene: TRBJ1-1; CDR3 protein: CSVQASGDTEAFF; CDR3 DNA: TGCAGCGTTCAAGCGAGTGGGGACACTGAAGCTTTCTTT
clone size: few; V gene: TRBV7-9; D gene: NA; J gene: TRBJ2-7; CDR3 protein: CASSLVGRGPTYEQYF; CDR3 DNA: TGTGCCAGCAGCTTAGTAGGCAGGGGACCCACCTACGAGCAGTACTTC
clone size: few; V gene: TRBV2; D gene: TRBD1; J gene: TRBJ2-5; CDR3 protein: CASMNLGTGNPYF; CDR3 DNA: TGTGCCAGCATGAACCTGGGGACAGGGAACCCATACTTC
clone size: few; V gene: TRBV2; D gene: TRBD1; J gene: TRBJ2-7; CDR3 protein: CASSPGQISYEQYF; CDR3 DNA: TGTGCCAGCAGCCCGGGACAGATCTCCTACGAGCAGTACTTC
clone size: NA; V gene: TRBV18; D gene: TRBD1; J gene: TRBJ1-1; CDR3 protein: CASSPKGAGTEAFF; CDR3 DNA: TGTGCCAGCTCACCAAAGGGGGCAGGCACTGAAGCTTTCTTT
clone size: few; V gene: TRBV20-1; D gene: TRBD2; J gene: TRBJ2-1; CDR3 protein: CSARDFGTSGSYNEQFF; CDR3 DNA: TGCAGTGCTAGAGATTTCGGGACTAGCGGCTCCTACAATGAGCAGTTCTTC
clone size: once; V gene: TRBV6-1; D gene: NA; J gene: TRBJ2-1; CDR3 protein: CASNKGLLGSYNEQFF; CDR3 DNA: TGTGCCAGCAACAAGGGACTTCTAGGCTCCTACAATGAGCAGTTCTTC
clone size: few; V gene: TRBV20-1; D gene: NA; J gene: TRBJ2-5; CDR3 protein: CSARNGLAETQYF; CDR3 DNA: TGCAGTGCTAGAAACGGGCTAGCGGAGACCCAGTACTTC
clone size: NA; V gene: TRBV29-1; D gene: NA; J gene: TRBJ1-2; CDR3 protein: CSVLGQTGGYTF; CDR3 DNA: TGCAGCGTTCTAGGACAGACGGGAGGCTACACCTTC
clone size: few; V gene: TRBV10-3; D gene: TRBD1; J gene: TRBJ2-6; CDR3 protein: CAISPGTGFGANVLTF; CDR3 DNA: TGTGCCATCAGTCCCGGGACAGGGTTTGGGGCCAACGTCCTGACTTTC
clone size: NA; V gene: TRBV20-1; D gene: NA; J gene: TRBJ1-1; CDR3 protein: CSARIYSANTEAFF; CDR3 DNA: TGCAGTGCTAGGATATATTCCGCGAACACTGAAGCTTTCTTT
clone size: NA; V gene: TRBV12-3/TRBV12-4; D gene: NA; J gene: TRBJ1-2; CDR3 protein: CASSGGQTKFYGYTF; CDR3 DNA: TGTGCCAGCAGTGGGGGGCAGACCAAGTTCTATGGCTACACCTTC
clone size: few; V gene: TRBV20-1; D gene: TRBD2; J gene: TRBJ2-7; CDR3 protein: CSASLAGARGEQYF; CDR3 DNA: TGCAGTGCTAGCCTAGCGGGAGCACGGGGGGAGCAGTACTTC
clone size: NA; V gene: TRBV6-6; D gene: NA; J gene: TRBJ2-6; CDR3 protein: CASSYPILPGANVLTF; CDR3 DNA: TGTGCCAGCAGTTACCCGATACTCCCTGGGGCCAACGTCCTGACTTTC
clone size: NA; V gene: TRBV28; D gene: NA; J gene: TRBJ1-4; CDR3 protein: CASSFDGATNEKLFF; CDR3 DNA: TGTGCCAGCAGTTTTGACGGTGCAACTAATGAAAAACTGTTTTTT
clone size: few; V gene: TRBV7-2; D gene: TRBD1; J gene: TRBJ1-5; CDR3 protein: CASSLAPGGLDSNQPQHF; CDR3 DNA: TGTGCCAGCAGCTTAGCTCCAGGGGGCCTTGACTCCAATCAGCCCCAGCATTTT
clone size: few; V gene: TRBV19; D gene: NA; J gene: TRBJ1-5; CDR3 protein: CASSISREGQPQHF; CDR3 DNA: TGTGCCAGTAGTATCTCCAGGGAGGGACAGCCCCAGCATTTT
clone size: NA; V gene: TRBV19; D gene: NA; J gene: TRBJ2-7; CDR3 protein: CASSTTSTGRYEQYF; CDR3 DNA: TGTGCCAGTAGTACGACTTCGACAGGGAGGTACGAGCAGTACTTC
clone size: NA; V gene: TRBV20-1; D gene: TRBD1; J gene: TRBJ1-2; CDR3 protein: CSASSNGQGASRGYTF; CDR3 DNA: TGCAGTGCTAGCAGTAATGGGCAGGGGGCGTCGAGAGGCTACACCTTC
clone size: NA; V gene: TRBV7-3; D gene: NA; J gene: TRBJ2-1; CDR3 protein: CASSSRGGLYNEQFF; CDR3 DNA: TGTGCCAGCAGCTCCAGGGGGGGACTCTACAATGAGCAGTTCTTC
clone size: once; V gene: TRBV15; D gene: NA; J gene: TRBJ1-2; CDR3 protein: CATSSLRLGWRTGYTF; CDR3 DNA: TGTGCCACCAGCAGTTTGAGACTGGGCTGGAGGACTGGCTACACCTTC
clone size: NA; V gene: TRBV20-1; D gene: TRBD1; J gene: TRBJ2-6; CDR3 protein: CSASYPRTGGLPGANVLTF; CDR3 DNA: TGCAGTGCTAGCTATCCGAGGACAGGGGGCCTACCTGGGGCCAACGTCCTGACTTTC
clone size: few; V gene: TRBV12-3/TRBV12-4; D gene: NA; J gene: TRBJ1-1; CDR3 protein: CASSRNGEYTEAFF; CDR3 DNA: TGTGCCAGCAGTAGAAATGGGGAGTACACTGAAGCTTTCTTT
clone size: few; V gene: TRBV29-1; D gene: TRBD2; J gene: TRBJ2-2; CDR3 protein: CSVEGLAGETGELFF; CDR3 DNA: TGCAGCGTTGAAGGACTAGCGGGAGAAACCGGGGAGCTGTTTTTT
clone size: few; V gene: TRBV24-1; D gene: NA; J gene: TRBJ1-2; CDR3 protein: CATSDRWGYYGYTF; CDR3 DNA: TGTGCCACCAGTGATCGTTGGGGATACTATGGCTACACCTTC